This TCR beta chain comes out of a study of T cells after posttransplantation cyclophosphamide. V trimming: 4 bases; J trimming: 6 bases; junction bases outside the gene matches: 6. CDR3 length: 14 residues. Per the germline V gene, CDR1 is SGHAT and CDR2 is FQNNGV. This table comes from immunoSEQ multiplex PCR, and its TCRdb copy is limited to in-frame clones, with some not included. Of 25,000 or so clones in the sample, 86% are singletons; the top ten hold about 6.3%. The chain uses TRBV11-2 and TRBJ1-2; 9 bases agree with TRBD1. This TCR was recovered from a woman aged 60-75 years with a blood cancer, CMV-positive, and with a related stem cell donor. Sequences were obtained from PBMCs. The DNA for the CDR3 is TGTGCCAGCAGCTCATTTACAGGGGGCGATGGCTACACCTTC. It yields the protein CASSSFTGGDGYTF. Full variable domain (missing parts from reference TRBV11-2 and TRBJ1-2): EAGVAQSPRYKIIEKRQSVAFWCNPISGHATLYWYQQILGQGPKLLIQFQNNGVVDDSQLPKDRFSAERLKGVDSTLKIQPAKLEDSAVYLCASSSFTGGDGYTFGSGTRLTVV.